The TCR beta chain under discussion was sequenced for a study of blood T cells in healthy people across ages. This CDR3 is built from 15 residues. The germline gives CDR1 MNHEY, CDR2 SMNVEV (reference sequence). Next came a second PCR, run for about 7 to 12 cycles, which used a sample-barcoded 5' primer along with a J-beta primer mix. TCRdb recomputed calls from the 5' RACE reads with MiXCR, one row per CDR3 protein. Of 1.5 million to 2 million distinct CDR3 sequences in the sample, 28% were seen once. Study conclusions and caveats: Both naive CD4+ cell counts and diversity were greater in long-lived donors than in aged donors.

Per sample, extraction of total RNA gave at least 5.5 micrograms in every case. To note about this clonotype: The antigen remains undetermined.

Sequenced: blood. The gene calls are TRBV27 and TRBJ2-5, with D possibly called TRBD1 or TRBD2 (5 bases each). The DNA end is more similar to TRBJ2-7, so the J call may be wrong. The receptor was derived from a woman in her 30s in good health. The CDR3 here is CASSSLQWGYYEQYF. Here the CDR3 DNA reads TGTGCCAGCAGTTCGCTACAGTGGGGGTACTACGAGCAGTACTTC.